Described below is a single T cell receptor (beta chain) sequence and its context. Its antigen is still unknown. CD45RO-CCR7+CD27+CD95- was the phenotype of naive CD8+ T cells. This record belongs to a study of CXCR3-negative and CXCR3-positive naive CD8 T cells. Findings and caveats of the study: Cryopreserved cells partially lost CXCR3 expression, and fresh PBMCs were used in most assays. With respect to TRBV-TRBJ usage, naive CXCR3-negative and CXCR3-positive cells were similar; memory differed.

5' RACE with UMI labels generated the TRB cDNA libraries. TCRdb reprocessed the 5' RACE reads and reports one entry per CDR3 protein, with no DNA. This sample's table reports 65,000 to 75,000 distinct CDR3 sequences. CDR3 length equals 14 residues. The germline V gene has CDR1 GTSNPN and CDR2 SVGIG (reference sequence). J is TRBJ1-1 and V is TRBV30; TCRdb gives TRBD1 as the D gene, but with no DNA this cannot be confirmed. The receptor was derived from a human donor in good health. Some clones in this sample may be carry-over from other donors' samples. Sequencing used naive CXCR3- CD8+ T cells from blood. The subset is: CD45RO-CCR7+CD27+CD95- naive CD8+ T cells lacking CXCR3 (TNR3-). Here the CDR3 reads CAWSAGTPNTEAFF. Based on the CDR3 plus reference TRBV30 and TRBJ1-1, the full variable domain is SQTIHQWPATLVQPVGSPLSLECTVEGTSNPNLYWYRQAAGRGLQLLFYSVGIGQISSEVPQNLSASRPQDRQFILSSKKLLLSDSGFYLCAWSAGTPNTEAFFGQGTRLTVV.